One sample yielded the 5 T cell receptor beta chains listed below, sequenced in a study of response to subunit inactivated influenza vaccine. Using its own MiXCR run on the RT-PCR reads, TCRdb lists one record per CDR3 protein. The table has roughly 700,000 distinct CDR3 sequences, roughly 14% seen once. The material sequenced was PBMCs from blood, taken approximately 15 days before vaccination. Source of these receptors: a man aged 45 to 65 who received an inactivated influenza vaccine.

This clonotype is a singleton in its sample. Germline and junction disagree at one end, which may indicate a read error. The chain couples TRBV20-1 to TRBJ2-7; D is perhaps TRBD2 (6 bases). The CDR3 spans 14 residues. The germline V gene has CDR1 DFQATT and CDR2 SNEGSKA (reference sequence). The CDR3 protein is CSARDRLGGYEQYF. The DNA of the CDR3 is TGCAGTGCTCGAGATCGACTAGGCGGGTACGAGCAGTACTTC.

About this clonotype: A much larger clonotype is one base distant, so this may be a read error. The rearrangement joins TRBV12-3 or TRBV12-4 to TRBJ2-1; TRBD1 aligns across 7 bases. Germline trimming cut 8 bases from V and 6 bases from J; bases unmatched to any gene: 10. The CDR3 extends over 14 amino acids. The CDR3 here is CASGSRGQVNEQFF. The CDR3 nucleotides are TGTGCCAGCGGTTCCCGTGGACAGGTCAATGAGCAGTTCTTC.

This clonotype was seen only a few times. DNA for the CDR3: TGTGCCAGCAGGATGGGGACAGATAATTCACCCCTCCACTTT. It encodes CASRMGTDNSPLHF. This chain joins TRBV6-1 and TRBJ1-6, with TRBD1 matching over 7 bases. The junction had 4 bases not matched to a gene; V was cut back by 6 bases and J by 5 bases. CDR1 MNHNS and CDR2 SASEGT come from the germline V gene. The CDR3 covers 14 residues.

About this clonotype itself: A read error may produce the germline difference seen at one junction end. The V gene is TRBV11-2, the J gene TRBJ2-1; tentative D call: TRBD1 (5 bases). CDR1 is SGHAT, CDR2 FQNNGV, per germline. The CDR3 has 16 residues. CDR3 DNA: TGTGCCAGCAGCCCAGAACAGGTGAGCTCCTACAATGAGCATTTCTTC. This gives the protein CASSPEQVSSYNEHFF.

The chain has TRBV20-1 and TRBJ1-2; tentative D call: TRBD1 (5 bases). The CDR3 has 17 residues. Germline V lookup: CDR1 DFQATT, CDR2 SNEGSKA (reference sequence). V was clipped by 3 bases and J by 5 bases, with 25 bases between them. CDR3 in amino acids: CSARVAGLPISLYGYTF. CDR3 nucleotide sequence: TGCAGTGCTAGGGTCGCGGGGCTCCCCATCAGTTTATATGGCTACACCTTC.